The 30 T cell receptor beta chains below come from one sample, sequenced in a study of cytomegalovirus exposure and HLA in healthy donors. Vbeta (60) and Jbeta (13) primers were used in the PCR. Clones were sequenced by immunoSEQ multiplex PCR, and TCRdb holds only the in-frame ones, with some missing. The table lists 100,000 to 150,000 clones, approximately 80% of them singletons. What was sequenced was PBMCs. These receptors came from a man in his forties in good health and CMV-seronegative.

The chain couples TRBV7-2 to TRBJ2-5; 9 bases are a match to TRBD1. Germline CDR1 is SGHTA and CDR2 is FQGNSA. The CDR3 loop spans 15 amino acids. With V trimmed by 4 bases and J by 5 bases, 8 bases remained unmatched. The CDR3 nucleotides read TGTGCCAGCAGCTCGCCCACAGGGGGCGCGGAGACCCAGTACTTC. Amino acid sequence: CASSSPTGGAETQYF.

J is TRBJ1-5 and V is TRBV10-3, with TRBD1 as a possible D gene (6 bases). The CDR3 runs 16 residues. Looked up from germline, CDR1 is ENHRY and CDR2 is SYGVKD. Between the trimmed V and J ends, which lost 0 bases and 0 bases, there was a span of 9 bases. The CDR3 reads CAISESWTDSNQPQHF. CDR3 DNA sequence: TGTGCCATCAGTGAGTCGTGGACAGATAGCAATCAGCCCCAGCATTTT.

This chain connects TRBV6-5 to TRBJ2-7; 9 nucleotides agree with TRBD1. Trimming at V came to 6 bases and at J to 0 bases, leaving 3 bases not matched to a gene. Germline CDR1 reads MNHEY; CDR2 reads SVGAGI. The CDR3 runs 14 residues. The CDR3 region is CASRRQGGSYEQYF. The CDR3 DNA follows: TGTGCCAGCAGAAGACAGGGGGGCTCCTACGAGCAGTACTTC.

The chain uses TRBV19 and TRBJ2-2; D might be TRBD1 (5 bases). Germline CDR1 and CDR2: LNHDA and SQIVND (reference sequence). The CDR3 contains 15 residues. Trimming left V 3 bases short and J 1 base short, with 9 bases between. CDR3 nucleotide sequence: TGTGCCAGTAGTATGGAGCAGGGGAACACCGGGGAGCTGTTTTTT. It codes for CASSMEQGNTGELFF.

The V gene is TRBV19, the J gene TRBJ2-7; 10 bases are a match to TRBD2. The trim removed 8 bases at V and 0 bases at J, leaving 7 bases unmatched. The CDR3 consists of 15 residues. Germline V gives CDR1 LNHDA, CDR2 SQIVND (reference sequence). The CDR3 DNA is TGTGCCAGTTCCGGGACTAGCGAGAGCTCCTACGAGCAGTACTTC. Protein product: CASSGTSESSYEQYF.

The sample holds one count of this clone. The rearrangement links TRBV7-2 to TRBJ2-2; D might be TRBD2 (6 bases). The CDR3 contains 15 residues. Germline V CDR1 and CDR2: SGHTA, FQGNSA. Trimming left V 3 bases short and J 1 base short, with 9 bases between. CDR3 region: CASSFGRGNTGELFF. CDR3 DNA: TGTGCCAGCAGCTTCGGGCGGGGGAACACCGGGGAGCTGTTTTTT.

CDR3 in amino acids: CASSAGSNQPQHF. In DNA, the CDR3 is TGTGCCAGTAGCGCAGGGAGCAATCAGCCCCAGCATTTT. The chain links TRBV19 to TRBJ1-5, with D possibly being TRBD1 (5 bases). The CDR3 is 13 residues long. Deletions cut 6 bases from V and 1 base from J, with 7 bases between. The V gene's germline CDR1 is LNHDA and CDR2 SQIVND (reference sequence). The full variable domain, with the rest looked up from reference TRBV19 and TRBJ1-5, is DGGITQSPKYLFRKEGQNVTLSCEQNLNHDAMYWYRQDPGQGLRLIYYSQIVNDFQKGDIAEGYSVSREKKESFPLTVTSAQKNPTAFYLCASSAGSNQPQHFGDGTRLSIL.

This chain connects TRBV7-2 to TRBJ2-1; 9 bases fit TRBD2. This CDR3 spans 16 amino acids. Looked up from germline, CDR1 is SGHTA and CDR2 is FQGNSA. With 0 bases clipped from V and 4 bases from J, the junction kept 4 bases outside the gene matches. The CDR3 spells CASSLAGLARYNEQFF. CDR3 coding DNA: TGTGCCAGCAGCTTAGCTGGACTAGCGAGGTACAATGAGCAGTTCTTC.

The chain carries TRBV2 and TRBJ2-3; 7 bases agree with TRBD2. CDR1 is SNHLY and CDR2 is FYNNEI in the germline V gene. The CDR3 loop spans 13 amino acids. Unmatched junction bases numbered 5, after V lost 11 bases and J lost 0 bases. CDR3 sequence: CASPSGSTDTQYF. For the CDR3, the DNA is TGTGCCTCTCCTAGCGGTAGCACAGATACGCAGTATTTT.

The chain uses TRBV11-1 and TRBJ2-7, with 7 bases fitting TRBD1. J gave up 2 bases and V 3 bases, and 7 bases lay outside the gene matches. Germline V gene data show CDR1 as SGHAT and CDR2 as FQDESV (reference sequence). The CDR3 extends over 15 amino acids. The CDR3 spells CASSFPRTGTYEQYF. DNA for the CDR3: TGTGCCAGCAGCTTCCCACGGACAGGAACCTACGAGCAGTACTTC.

The table lists this clone with a few counts. The junction does not match germline at one end; this may be a read error. This rearrangement joins TRBV11-2 to TRBJ2-6, with 8 bases lining up with TRBD2. The germline V gene has CDR1 SGHAT and CDR2 FQNNGV. The length of the CDR3 is 18 residues. CDR3 in DNA: TGTGCCAGCAGCTTAATTGGACTAGCCCTCTCTGGTGCCAACGTCCTGACTTTC. Translating gives CASSLIGLALSGANVLTF. Complete variable domain (other parts from reference TRBV11-2 and TRBJ2-6): EAGVAQSPRYKIIEKRQSVAFWCNPISGHATLYWYQQILGQGPKLLIQFQNNGVVDDSQLPKDRFSAERLKGVDSTLKIQPAKLEDSAVYLCASSLIGLALSGANVLTFGAGSRLTVL.

The chain is built from TRBV6-6 and TRBJ1-2; D perhaps matches TRBD1 (5 bases). The CDR3 has 11 amino acids. Germline V gene data show CDR1 as MNHNY and CDR2 as SVGAGI (reference sequence). V shed 11 bases and J shed 4 bases, with 11 bases lying between them. In DNA form, the CDR3 reads TGTGCCTCACAGGACGCCTATGGCTACACCTTC. This codes for CASQDAYGYTF.

V is TRBV6-5 and J is TRBJ2-7; 10 nucleotides match TRBD1. Germline V lookup: CDR1 MNHEY, CDR2 SVGAGI. V lost 4 bases to trimming and J lost 4 bases; unmatched junction nucleotides: 7. The CDR3 is 15 residues long. The CDR3 DNA follows: TGTGCCAGCAGTTCCTGGGACAGGGGAGAATACGAGCAGTACTTC. Amino acid sequence: CASSSWDRGEYEQYF.

This sequence joins TRBV7-6 and TRBJ2-1, with 8 bases aligning to TRBD1. V dropped 3 bases and J dropped 2; count of bases not matched to a gene: 9. This CDR3 spans 17 amino acids. CDR1 is SGHVS and CDR2 is FNYEAQ in the germline V gene. The CDR3 region is CASSLLISGQAYNEQFF. The CDR3 bases are TGTGCCAGCAGCTTGCTTATATCGGGACAGGCCTACAATGAGCAGTTCTTC.

The chain combines TRBV18 with TRBJ2-7; D not resolved. This CDR3 contains 12 residues. Trimming shortened V by 5 bases and J by 2 bases, and 7 bases separated the two germline ends. CDR1 KGHSH and CDR2 LQKENI come from the germline V gene. CDR3 amino acids: CASSGNAYEQYF. DNA of the CDR3: TGTGCCAGCTCAGGCAACGCCTACGAGCAGTACTTC.

This sequence joins TRBV30 and TRBJ1-2; TRBD1 is a possible D gene (5 bases). The CDR3 length is 11 residues. CDR1 and CDR2 (germline): GTSNPN, SVGIG (reference sequence). With 3 bases removed from V and 7 bases from J, the gap between germline ends came to 9 bases. CDR3 sequence (DNA): TGTGCCTGGAGCGAAAGGGGTGGCTACACCTTC. Protein product: CAWSERGGYTF.

This rearrangement joins TRBV7-2 to TRBJ2-1, with TRBD2 matching over 7 bases. The CDR3 covers 17 residues. Per germline, CDR1 SGHTA and CDR2 FQGNSA. V trimming: 1 base; J trimming: 0 bases; junction bases outside the gene matches: 6. The CDR3 bases are TGTGCCAGCAGCTTAGTTCTAGCGGCCAGCTCCTACAATGAGCAGTTCTTC. Translated: CASSLVLAASSYNEQFF.

The chain couples TRBV28 to TRBJ1-3; D might be TRBD1 (5 bases). The germline V gene encodes CDR1 MDHEN and CDR2 SYDVKM. Trimming took off 7 bases at V and 0 bases at J, with 10 bases between the two ends. This CDR3 spans 14 amino acids. CDR3 nucleotides: TGTGCCAGCACCGACAGTTACTCTGGAAACACCATATATTTT. It codes for CASTDSYSGNTIYF.

V usage is TRBV27 and J usage is TRBJ1-2; TRBD1 agrees at 10 bases. This CDR3 is built from 16 residues. V gave up 4 bases and J gave up 3 bases; unmatched junction bases: 8. Germline V gene data show CDR1 as MNHEY and CDR2 as SMNVEV (reference sequence). CDR3 DNA: TGTGCCAGCAGTTATCTCGGGACAGGGGCGTACTATGGCTACACCTTC. Its translation: CASSYLGTGAYYGYTF.

The V gene is TRBV4-1, the J gene TRBJ2-2; maybe TRBD1 (6 bases). CDR1 and CDR2 (germline): MGHRA, YSYEKL. This CDR3 contains 15 residues. Deletions cut 5 bases from V and 1 base from J, with 11 bases between. The CDR3 loop is CASSSMTGNTGELFF. The CDR3 DNA follows: TGCGCCAGCAGCTCAATGACAGGGAACACCGGGGAGCTGTTTTTT.

V usage is TRBV18 and J usage is TRBJ2-2; no clear D gene. The V gene lost 1 base and the J gene lost 0 bases, with 9 bases spanning the gap. The CDR3 extends over 16 amino acids. Germline CDR1 KGHSH, CDR2 LQKENI. The CDR3, as DNA: TGTGCCAGCTCACCACTCATTGAGGCGAACACCGGGGAGCTGTTTTTT. Its translation: CASSPLIEANTGELFF.

The chain joins TRBV15 to TRBJ2-5; TRBD2 is a possible D gene (6 bases). CDR1 is LNHNV, CDR2 YYDKDF, per germline (reference sequence). V was shortened by 1 base and J by 5 bases, with 14 bases between the two germline ends. CDR3 size: 15 residues. CDR3 protein: CATSRGTIGPETQYF. CDR3 nucleotide sequence: TGTGCCACCAGCAGAGGGACTATCGGCCCCGAGACCCAGTACTTC.

V usage is TRBV5-6 and J usage is TRBJ2-3, with a weak D call TRBD1 (6 bases). The CDR3 extends over 15 amino acids. Per the germline V gene, CDR1 is SGHDT and CDR2 is YYEEEE. Trimming left V 3 bases short and J 0 bases short, with 11 bases between. CDR3 protein: CASSWGPDSTDTQYF. The CDR3 nucleotides read TGTGCCAGCAGCTGGGGGCCGGACAGCACAGATACGCAGTATTTT.

The CDR3 sequence: CASRTDRAYSNQPQHF. In nucleotides, the CDR3 is TGTGCCAGCAGGACGGACAGGGCTTATAGCAATCAGCCCCAGCATTTT. The chain recombines TRBV2 with TRBJ1-5; 8 nucleotides match TRBD1. This CDR3 comprises 16 residues. V shed 6 bases, J shed 0 bases, and the junction held 7 bases outside the gene matches. Germline V gene data show CDR1 as SNHLY and CDR2 as FYNNEI.

The chain uses TRBV7-8 and TRBJ1-1; no firm D call. The CDR3 totals 15 residues. Trimming left V 3 bases short and J 1 base short, with 12 bases between. Germline CDR1 and CDR2: SGHVS and FQNEAQ. CDR3 DNA: TGTGCCAGCAGCTTTTTTAACACCGAGAACACTGAAGCTTTCTTT. Translation: CASSFFNTENTEAFF.

The chain links TRBV10-3 to TRBJ1-1, with D perhaps TRBD1 (5 bases). In germline, CDR1 is ENHRY, CDR2 SYGVKD. The V and J ends lost 3 bases and 6 bases respectively, with 11 bases between them. There are 13 residues in the CDR3. The CDR3 DNA is TGTGCCATCAGTGATCGGGGGGGTGCTGAAGCTTTCTTT. This sequence encodes CAISDRGGAEAFF.

The chain links TRBV7-2 to TRBJ1-5; D is uncertain. Trimming pared 3 bases from V and 0 bases from J, leaving 9 bases between. Looked up from germline, CDR1 is SGHTA and CDR2 is FQGNSA. CDR3 size: 15 residues. The CDR3 loop is CASSLGSSSNQPQHF. The CDR3 DNA reads as TGTGCCAGCAGCTTGGGCAGCAGTAGCAATCAGCCCCAGCATTTT.

Of note for this clone: At one boundary the junction diverges from the germline segment, which might be a read error. The genes are TRBV7-9 and TRBJ2-3; 7 nucleotides agree with TRBD1. This CDR3 has 15 amino acids. The germline V gene has CDR1 SEHNR and CDR2 FQNEAQ (reference sequence). The CDR3, as DNA: TGTTCCAGCAGCTTGGCCGGGACAGCGGCAGATACGCAGTATTTT. Its translation: CSSSLAGTAADTQYF.

This chain links TRBV5-1 with TRBJ2-3; tentatively, D is TRBD1 (6 bases). Germline assignment: CDR1 SGHRS and CDR2 YFSETQ. Trimming shortened V by 0 bases and J by 4 bases, and 12 bases separated the two germline ends. This CDR3 contains 15 residues. CDR3 nucleotide sequence: TGCGCCAGCAGCTTGGTTGCCAGGGGTGCAGATACGCAGTATTTT. Translation: CASSLVARGADTQYF. The complete variable domain, with remaining parts taken from reference TRBV5-1 and TRBJ2-3, reads KAGVTQTPRYLIKTRGQQVTLSCSPISGHRSVSWYQQTPGQGLQFLFEYFSETQRNKGNFPGRFSGRQFSNSRSEMNVSTLELGDSALYLCASSLVARGADTQYFGPGTRLTVL.

The V call is TRBV28, the J call TRBJ1-1; 7 bases are shared with TRBD1. The CDR3 spans 16 residues. CDR1 and CDR2 from the germline V gene are MDHEN and SYDVKM. V was clipped by 4 bases and J by 1 base; unmatched bases: 9. CDR3 DNA sequence: TGTGCCAGCAGTTCATTCTACAGGGGACGGAACACTGAAGCTTTCTTT. This gives the protein CASSSFYRGRNTEAFF.